This TCR beta chain is drawn from a study of OX40 agonist ivuxolimab in advanced cancers. Whole-study results and caveats: Low levels of normalized T-cell clonal expansion also appeared in some nonresponders.

The CDR3 is 15 residues long. Germline CDR1 SGHRS, CDR2 YFSETQ. Trimming removed 0 bases from V and 3 bases from J, with 10 bases in between. Sequenced by immunoSEQ multiplex PCR; TCRdb stores in-frame clones only, minus some. Counted here are some 50,000 clones, 70% to 90% occurring once; the ten biggest clones make up roughly an eighth. Comments on this clone: Its antigen is not known. Distinct nucleotide sequences in the sample also encode this CDR3.

Systemic immunosuppression or autoimmune disease history was grounds to exclude patients. This receptor was obtained from an adult with an advanced solid tumor such as melanoma, head and neck, liver or kidney cancer. The J gene is TRBJ2-1, the V gene TRBV5-1, with D perhaps TRBD2 (5 bases). The material sequenced was CD4+ or CD8+ T cells sorted from blood, taken in a trial of the OX40 agonist ivuxolimab. DNA for the CDR3: TGCGCCAGCAGCTTGGTACTAGGGAGCTACAATGAGCAGTTCTTC. The encoded protein is CASSLVLGSYNEQFF.